This T cell receptor beta chain was documented in a study of T cells in Graves' hyperthyroidism and ophthalmopathy. This clonotype showed up many times. What it binds is not known. Researchers took RNA transcripts and amplified the TCR beta CDR3 regions from them. HTBI primers were employed in a first-round RT-PCR of the TCR CDR3. TCRdb independently ran MiXCR on the multiplex PCR reads; one entry per CDR3 protein. This table holds 600,000 to 700,000 distinct CDR3 sequences, approximately 14% found once. The CDR3 consists of 11 residues. V lost 7 bases and J lost 10, with 13 bases in between. Germline V gene sequence: CDR1 LNHDA, CDR2 SQIVND (reference sequence). Ophthalmopathy cases scored 3 or more on the Clinical Activity Score and 4 or more on NOSPECS grade, with duration below 3 months. General study findings and limits: A 13 V-J signature model discriminated ophthalmopathy versus stable hyperthyroidism.

This receptor was identified in a woman aged 40 to 50 with Graves' ophthalmopathy. This chain joins TRBV19 and TRBJ1-1; D is unresolved. The material sequenced was blood. CDR3 in DNA: TGTGCCAGTACCCTACATGATCGAGCTTTCTTT. The encoded protein is CASTLHDRAFF.